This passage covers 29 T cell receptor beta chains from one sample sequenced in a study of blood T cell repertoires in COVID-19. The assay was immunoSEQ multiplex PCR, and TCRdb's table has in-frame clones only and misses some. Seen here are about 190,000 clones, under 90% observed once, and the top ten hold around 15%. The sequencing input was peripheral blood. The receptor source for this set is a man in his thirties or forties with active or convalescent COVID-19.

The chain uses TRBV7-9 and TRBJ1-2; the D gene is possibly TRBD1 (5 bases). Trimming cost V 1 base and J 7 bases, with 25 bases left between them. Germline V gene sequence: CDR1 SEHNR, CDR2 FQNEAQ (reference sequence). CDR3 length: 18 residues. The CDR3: CASSLVVGSERTPPGYTF. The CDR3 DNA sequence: TGTGCCAGCAGCTTAGTCGTTGGCAGCGAAAGGACACCCCCTGGCTACACCTTC.

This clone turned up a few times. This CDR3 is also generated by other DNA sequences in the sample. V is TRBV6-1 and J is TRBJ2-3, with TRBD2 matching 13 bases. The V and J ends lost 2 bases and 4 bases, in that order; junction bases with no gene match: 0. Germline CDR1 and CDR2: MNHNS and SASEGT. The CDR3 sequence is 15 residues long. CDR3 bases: TGTGCCAGCAGTGAAACTAGCGGGGGGGCAGATACGCAGTATTTT. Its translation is CASSETSGGADTQYF.

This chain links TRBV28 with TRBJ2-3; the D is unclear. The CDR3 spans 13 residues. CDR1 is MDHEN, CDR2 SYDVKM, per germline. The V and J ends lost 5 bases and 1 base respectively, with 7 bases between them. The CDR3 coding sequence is TGTGCCAGCAGTGACCGGGGCACAGATACGCAGTATTTT. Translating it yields CASSDRGTDTQYF.

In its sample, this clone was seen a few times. CDR3 nucleotides: TGTGCCAGCAGCCAAGGGGCTCGGACAGAGCAGTACGTC. As protein: CASSQGARTEQYV. This chain links TRBV3-1 (or the pseudogene TRBV3-2) with TRBJ2-7; D is perhaps TRBD1 (5 bases). CDR1 is LGHDT, CDR2 YNNKEL, per germline (reference sequence). The CDR3 is made up of 13 amino acids. Deletions cut 1 base from V and 7 bases from J, with 11 bases between.

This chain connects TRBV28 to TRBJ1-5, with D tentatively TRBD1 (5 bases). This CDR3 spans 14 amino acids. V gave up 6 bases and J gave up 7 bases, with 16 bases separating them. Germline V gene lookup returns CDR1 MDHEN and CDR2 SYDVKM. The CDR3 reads CASREGPSYQPQHF. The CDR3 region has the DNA TGTGCCAGCAGGGAGGGACCTTCTTACCAGCCCCAGCATTTT.

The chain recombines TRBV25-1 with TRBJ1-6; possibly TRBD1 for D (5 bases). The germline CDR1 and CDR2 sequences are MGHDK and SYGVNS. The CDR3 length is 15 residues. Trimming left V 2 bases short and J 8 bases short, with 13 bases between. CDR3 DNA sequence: TGTGCCAGCAGTGAACGCCGGGGAGGGGATTCACCCCTCCACTTT. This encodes CASSERRGGDSPLHF.

The CDR3 bases are TGTGCCAGCAGCTTACTAGCGGGAACACCCTACAATGAGCAGTTCTTC. Amino acids: CASSLLAGTPYNEQFF. The rearrangement links TRBV7-6 to TRBJ2-1; 9 positions agree with TRBD2. The CDR3 length is 16 residues. Germline-derived CDR1 and CDR2 are SGHVS and FNYEAQ. The V gene end was trimmed by 2 bases and the J gene end by 2 bases; junction bases not matched to a gene: 4.

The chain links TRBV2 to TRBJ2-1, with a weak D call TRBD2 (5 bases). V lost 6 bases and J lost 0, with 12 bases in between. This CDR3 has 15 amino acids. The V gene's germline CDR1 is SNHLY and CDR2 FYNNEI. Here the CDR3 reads CASSETGSSYNEQFF. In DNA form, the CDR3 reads TGTGCCAGCAGCGAGACGGGGAGCTCCTACAATGAGCAGTTCTTC.

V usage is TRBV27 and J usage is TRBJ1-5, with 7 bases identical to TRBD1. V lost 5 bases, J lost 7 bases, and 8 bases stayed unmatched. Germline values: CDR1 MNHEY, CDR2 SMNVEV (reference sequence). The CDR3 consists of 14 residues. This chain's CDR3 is CASSAGQGEQPQHF. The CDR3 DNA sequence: TGTGCCAGCAGTGCCGGGCAGGGGGAACAGCCCCAGCATTTT.

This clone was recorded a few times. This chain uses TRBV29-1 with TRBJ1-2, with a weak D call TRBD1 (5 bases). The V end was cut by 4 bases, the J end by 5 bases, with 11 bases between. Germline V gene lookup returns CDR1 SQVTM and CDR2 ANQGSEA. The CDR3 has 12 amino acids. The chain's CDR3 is CSVADSQYGYTF. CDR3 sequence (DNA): TGCAGCGTTGCCGACAGTCAGTATGGCTACACCTTC.

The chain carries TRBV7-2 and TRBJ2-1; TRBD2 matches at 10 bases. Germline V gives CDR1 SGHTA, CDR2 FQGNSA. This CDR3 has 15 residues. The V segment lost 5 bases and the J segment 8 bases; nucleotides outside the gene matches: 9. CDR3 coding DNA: TGTGCCAGCAGCCCACAGGCTAGCGGGAGCCATGAGCAGTTCTTC. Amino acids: CASSPQASGSHEQFF.

CDR3 DNA: TGTGCCAGCTCACCGCCGGGACAGGGGGTCATTAGAAACACCATATATTTT. Translated: CASSPPGQGVIRNTIYF. The V and J genes are TRBV18 and TRBJ1-3, with 11 positions matching TRBD1. The CDR3 runs to 17 residues. Germline loops: CDR1 KGHSH, CDR2 LQKENI. The V segment lost 3 bases and the J segment 5 bases; nucleotides outside the gene matches: 9.

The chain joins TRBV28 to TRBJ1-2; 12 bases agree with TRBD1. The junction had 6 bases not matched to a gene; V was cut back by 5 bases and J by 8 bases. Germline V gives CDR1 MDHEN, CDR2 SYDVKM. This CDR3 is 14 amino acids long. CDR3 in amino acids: CASSEGQGARGYTF. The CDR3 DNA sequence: TGTGCCAGCAGTGAGGGACAGGGGGCTCGGGGCTACACCTTC.

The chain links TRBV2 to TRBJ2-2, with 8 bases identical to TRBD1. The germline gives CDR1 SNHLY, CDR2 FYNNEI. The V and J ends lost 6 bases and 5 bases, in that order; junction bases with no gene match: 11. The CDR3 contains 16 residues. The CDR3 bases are TGTGCCAGCAGCCCTGAAGCAGGGGGCCGGACCGGGGAGCTGTTTTTT. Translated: CASSPEAGGRTGELFF.

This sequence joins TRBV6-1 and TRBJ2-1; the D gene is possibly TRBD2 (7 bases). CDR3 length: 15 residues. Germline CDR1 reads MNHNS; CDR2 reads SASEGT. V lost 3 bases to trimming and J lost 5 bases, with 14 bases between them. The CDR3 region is CASSDDRTSDNEQFF. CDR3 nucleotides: TGTGCCAGCAGTGATGACAGGACTAGTGACAATGAGCAGTTCTTC.

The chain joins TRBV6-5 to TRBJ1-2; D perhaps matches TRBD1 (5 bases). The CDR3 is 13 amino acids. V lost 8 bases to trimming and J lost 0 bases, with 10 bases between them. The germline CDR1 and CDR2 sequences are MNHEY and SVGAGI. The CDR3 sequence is CASEARANYGYTF. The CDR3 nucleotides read TGTGCCAGCGAGGCCAGGGCTAACTATGGCTACACCTTC.

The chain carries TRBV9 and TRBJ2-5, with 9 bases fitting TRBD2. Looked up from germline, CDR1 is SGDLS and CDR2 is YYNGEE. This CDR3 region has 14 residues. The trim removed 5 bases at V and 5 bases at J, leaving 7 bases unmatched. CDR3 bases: TGTGCCAGCAGTGGCGGGGGGGCGTGGGAGACCCAGTACTTC. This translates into CASSGGGAWETQYF.

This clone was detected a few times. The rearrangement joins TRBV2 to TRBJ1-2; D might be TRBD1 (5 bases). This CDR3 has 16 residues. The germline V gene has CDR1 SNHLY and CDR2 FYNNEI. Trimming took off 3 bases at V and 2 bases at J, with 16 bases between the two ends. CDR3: CASSEVEQAWNYGYTF. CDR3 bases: TGTGCCAGCAGTGAGGTAGAACAGGCCTGGAACTATGGCTACACCTTC.

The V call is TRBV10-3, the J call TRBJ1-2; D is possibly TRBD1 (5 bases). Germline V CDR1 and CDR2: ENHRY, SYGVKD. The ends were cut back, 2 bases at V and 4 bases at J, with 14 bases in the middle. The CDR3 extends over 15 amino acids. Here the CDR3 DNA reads TGTGCCATCAGTGAGCCCCCTAAAGGGGCCTATGGCTACACCTTC. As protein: CAISEPPKGAYGYTF.

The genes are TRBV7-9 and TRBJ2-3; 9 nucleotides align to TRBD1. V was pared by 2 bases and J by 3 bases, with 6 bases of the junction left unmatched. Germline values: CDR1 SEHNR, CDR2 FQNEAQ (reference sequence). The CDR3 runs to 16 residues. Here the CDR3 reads CASSLSGQGGTDTQYF. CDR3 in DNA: TGTGCCAGCAGCTTATCGGGACAGGGCGGGACAGATACGCAGTATTTT.

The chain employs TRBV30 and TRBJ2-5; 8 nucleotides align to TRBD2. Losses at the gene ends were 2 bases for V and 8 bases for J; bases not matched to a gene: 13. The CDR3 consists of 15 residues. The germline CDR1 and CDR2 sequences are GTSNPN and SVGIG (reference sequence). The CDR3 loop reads CAWSRGGGGLSTQYF. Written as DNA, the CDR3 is TGTGCCTGGAGTCGGGGGGGCGGAGGTCTCTCTACCCAGTACTTC.

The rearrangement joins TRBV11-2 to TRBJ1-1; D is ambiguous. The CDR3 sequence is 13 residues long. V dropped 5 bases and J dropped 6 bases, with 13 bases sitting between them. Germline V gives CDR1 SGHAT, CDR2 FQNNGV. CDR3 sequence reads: CASSITELAEAFF. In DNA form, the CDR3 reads TGTGCCAGCAGCATAACAGAGTTGGCTGAAGCTTTCTTT.

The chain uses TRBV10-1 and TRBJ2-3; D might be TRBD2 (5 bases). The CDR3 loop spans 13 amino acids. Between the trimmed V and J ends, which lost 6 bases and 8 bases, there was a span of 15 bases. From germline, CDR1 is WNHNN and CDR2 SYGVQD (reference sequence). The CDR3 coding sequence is TGCGCCAGCAGCGAACGCTCTGCGGGTACGCAGTATTTT. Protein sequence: CASSERSAGTQYF.

The CDR3 DNA reads as TGCGCCAGCAGCCAAGGACGTTCCGGGTTCCGCTTTGATCAGCCCCAGCATTTT. Amino acid sequence: CASSQGRSGFRFDQPQHF. The genes are TRBV4-1 and TRBJ1-5; D remains unclear. V gave up 1 base and J gave up 5 bases, with 21 bases separating them. The germline CDR1 and CDR2 sequences are MGHRA and YSYEKL. The CDR3 spans 18 residues.

CDR3 bases: TGTGCCACCAGTGATGCCCGCGGCGTTAATTCACCCCTCCACTTT. Amino acids: CATSDARGVNSPLHF. The rearrangement joins TRBV24-1 to TRBJ1-6; no reliable D call. The CDR3 has 15 residues. Germline V gene sequence: CDR1 KGHDR, CDR2 SFDVKD. V dropped 3 bases and J dropped 6 bases, with 11 bases sitting between them.

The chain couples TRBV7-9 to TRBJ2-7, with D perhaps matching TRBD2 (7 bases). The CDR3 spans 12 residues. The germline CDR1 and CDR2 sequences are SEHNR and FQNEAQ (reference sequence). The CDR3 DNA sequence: TGTGCCAGCAGCCAGGGGAGAGCGGGGAAGGTCGTC. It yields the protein CASSQGRAGKVV.

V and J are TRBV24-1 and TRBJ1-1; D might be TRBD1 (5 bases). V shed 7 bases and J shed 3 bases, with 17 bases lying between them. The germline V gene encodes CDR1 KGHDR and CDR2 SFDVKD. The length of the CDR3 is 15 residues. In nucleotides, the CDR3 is TGTGCCACCAGGGGGAGGGTGGGGGTCGACACTGAAGCTTTCTTT. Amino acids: CATRGRVGVDTEAFF.

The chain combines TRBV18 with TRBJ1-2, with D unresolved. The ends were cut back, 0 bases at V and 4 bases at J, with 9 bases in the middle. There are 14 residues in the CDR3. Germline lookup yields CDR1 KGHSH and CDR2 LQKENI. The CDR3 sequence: CASSPPGRVYGYTF. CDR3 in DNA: TGTGCCAGCTCACCACCGGGCAGAGTCTATGGCTACACCTTC.

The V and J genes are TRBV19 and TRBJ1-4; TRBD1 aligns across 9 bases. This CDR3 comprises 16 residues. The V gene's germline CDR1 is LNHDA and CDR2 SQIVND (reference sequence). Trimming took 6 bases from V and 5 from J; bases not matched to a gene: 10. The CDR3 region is CASSIDRGQGNEKLFF. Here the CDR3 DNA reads TGTGCCAGTAGCATTGATCGGGGACAGGGCAATGAAAAACTGTTTTTT.